This TCR beta chain was captured by sequencing in a study of blood T cells in healthy people across ages. Study-wide results and caveats: A roughly linear age-dependent decrease characterized TCR beta diversity per million T cells.

The CDR3 covers 14 residues. From germline, CDR1 is MNHNS and CDR2 SASEGT. Trimming pared 6 bases from V and 13 bases from J, leaving 24 bases between. Primed by a sample-barcoded 5' primer and a J-beta primer mix, a second PCR proceeded for 7 to 11 cycles. Tagging of each cDNA molecule was performed by a template-switch adaptor with 12 random nucleotides. TCRdb reprocessed the 5' RACE reads via MiXCR and lists one record per CDR3 protein. This sample yields approximately 800,000 distinct CDR3 sequences, of which around 62% are seen a single time; approximately 30% belongs to the top ten. The table lists this clonotype with a count of one. The antigen remains undetermined.

The chain combines TRBV6-1 with TRBJ1-2, with D perhaps TRBD1 (5 bases). The receptor was isolated from a man aged 30-40 years in good health. The sequencing input was blood. CDR3 bases: TGTGCCAGCAGCGCCATGAGTGCAGGGACGGTGTTCACCTTC. Its protein product is CASSAMSAGTVFTF.